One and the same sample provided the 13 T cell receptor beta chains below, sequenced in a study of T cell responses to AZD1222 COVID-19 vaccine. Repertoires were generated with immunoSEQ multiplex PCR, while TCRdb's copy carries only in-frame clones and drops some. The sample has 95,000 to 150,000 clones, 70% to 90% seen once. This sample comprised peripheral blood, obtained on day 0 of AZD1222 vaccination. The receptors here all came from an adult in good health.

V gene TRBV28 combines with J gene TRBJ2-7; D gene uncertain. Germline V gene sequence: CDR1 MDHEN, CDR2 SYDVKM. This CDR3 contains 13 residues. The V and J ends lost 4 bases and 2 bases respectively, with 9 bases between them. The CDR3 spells CASSSPGAYEQYF. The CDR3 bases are TGTGCCAGCAGTTCCCCAGGAGCCTACGAGCAGTACTTC.

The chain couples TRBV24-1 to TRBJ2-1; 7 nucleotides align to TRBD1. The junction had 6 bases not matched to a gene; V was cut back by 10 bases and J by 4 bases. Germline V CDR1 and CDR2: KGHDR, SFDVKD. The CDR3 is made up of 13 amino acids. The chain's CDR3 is CATWDRDYNEQFF. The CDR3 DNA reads TGTGCCACTTGGGACAGAGATTACAATGAGCAGTTCTTC.

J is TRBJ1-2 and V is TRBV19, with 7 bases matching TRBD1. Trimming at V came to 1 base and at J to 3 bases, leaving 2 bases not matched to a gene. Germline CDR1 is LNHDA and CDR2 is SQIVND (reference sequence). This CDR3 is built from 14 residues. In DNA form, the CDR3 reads TGTGCCAGTAGTATAGGAGGGACAGACTATGGCTACACCTTC. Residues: CASSIGGTDYGYTF.

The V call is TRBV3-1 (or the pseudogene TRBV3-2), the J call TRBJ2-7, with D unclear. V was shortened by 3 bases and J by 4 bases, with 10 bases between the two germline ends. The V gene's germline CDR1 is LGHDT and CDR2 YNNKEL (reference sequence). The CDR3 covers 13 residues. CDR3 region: CASSQARPYEQYF. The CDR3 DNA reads TGTGCCAGCAGCCAGGCAAGGCCTTACGAGCAGTACTTC.

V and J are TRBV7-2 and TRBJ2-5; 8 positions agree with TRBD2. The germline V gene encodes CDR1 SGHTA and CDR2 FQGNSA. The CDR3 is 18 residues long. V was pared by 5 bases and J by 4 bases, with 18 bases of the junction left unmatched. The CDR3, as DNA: TGTGCCAGCAGCCAACGGGGGGGCGGAGCGGGAGTAAGAGAGACCCAGTACTTC. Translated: CASSQRGGGAGVRETQYF.

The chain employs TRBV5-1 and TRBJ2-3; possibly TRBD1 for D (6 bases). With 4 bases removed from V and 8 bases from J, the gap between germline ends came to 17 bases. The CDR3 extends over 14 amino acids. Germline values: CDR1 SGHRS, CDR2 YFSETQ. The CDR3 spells CASSESGATGTQYF. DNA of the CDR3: TGCGCCAGCAGCGAATCAGGGGCGACCGGTACGCAGTATTTT.

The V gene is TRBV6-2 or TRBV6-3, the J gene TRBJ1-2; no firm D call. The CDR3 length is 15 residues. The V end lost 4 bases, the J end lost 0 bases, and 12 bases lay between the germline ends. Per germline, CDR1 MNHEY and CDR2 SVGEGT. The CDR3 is CASSSLPVANYGYTF. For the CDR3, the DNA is TGTGCCAGCAGTTCTCTGCCGGTAGCTAACTATGGCTACACCTTC.

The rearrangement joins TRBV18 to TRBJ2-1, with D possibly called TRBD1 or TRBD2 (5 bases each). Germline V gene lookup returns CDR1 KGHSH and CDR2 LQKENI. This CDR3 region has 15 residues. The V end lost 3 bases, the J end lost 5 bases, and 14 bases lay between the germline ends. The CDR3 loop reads CASSPGRATNNEQFF. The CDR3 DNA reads TGTGCCAGCTCACCGGGACGAGCCACGAACAATGAGCAGTTCTTC. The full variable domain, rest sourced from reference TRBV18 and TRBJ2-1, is NAGVMQNPRHLVRRRGQEARLRCSPMKGHSHVYWYRQLPEEGLKFMVYLQKENIIDESGMPKERFSAEFPKEGPSILRIQQVVRGDSAAYFCASSPGRATNNEQFFGPGTRLTVL.

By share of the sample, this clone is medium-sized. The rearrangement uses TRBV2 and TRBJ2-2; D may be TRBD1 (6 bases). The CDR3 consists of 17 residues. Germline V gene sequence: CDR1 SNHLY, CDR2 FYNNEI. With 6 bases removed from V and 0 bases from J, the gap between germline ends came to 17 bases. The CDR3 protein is CASRLTGHSANTGELFF. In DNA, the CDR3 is TGTGCCAGCAGACTGACAGGCCACTCCGCGAACACCGGGGAGCTGTTTTTT. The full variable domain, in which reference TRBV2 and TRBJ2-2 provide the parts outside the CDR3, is EPEVTQTPSHQVTQMGQEVILRCVPISNHLYFYWYRQILGQKVEFLVSFYNNEISEKSEIFDDQFSVERPDGSNFTLKIRSTKLEDSAMYFCASRLTGHSANTGELFFGEGSRLTVL.

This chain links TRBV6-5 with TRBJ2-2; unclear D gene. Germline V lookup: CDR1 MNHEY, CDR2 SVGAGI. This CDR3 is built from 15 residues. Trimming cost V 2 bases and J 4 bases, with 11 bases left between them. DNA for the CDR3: TGTGCCAGCAGTTACGAGCGTCCCGCCACCGGGGAGCTGTTTTTT. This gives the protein CASSYERPATGELFF.

The CDR3 nucleotides read TGTGCCAGCAGCGGTACACCAAAAAAGAACACCGGGGAGCTGTTTTTT. Its translation: CASSGTPKKNTGELFF. This sequence joins TRBV7-2 and TRBJ2-2; D is uncertain. The CDR3 contains 16 residues. CDR1 is SGHTA, CDR2 FQGNSA, per germline. Trimming pared 5 bases from V and 1 base from J, leaving 14 bases between.

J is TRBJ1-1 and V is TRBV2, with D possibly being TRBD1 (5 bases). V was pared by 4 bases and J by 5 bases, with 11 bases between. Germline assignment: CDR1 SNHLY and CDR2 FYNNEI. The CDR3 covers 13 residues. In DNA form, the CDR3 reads TGTGCCAGCAGTGGGGGGGTCCAGACTGAAGCTTTCTTT. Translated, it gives CASSGGVQTEAFF.

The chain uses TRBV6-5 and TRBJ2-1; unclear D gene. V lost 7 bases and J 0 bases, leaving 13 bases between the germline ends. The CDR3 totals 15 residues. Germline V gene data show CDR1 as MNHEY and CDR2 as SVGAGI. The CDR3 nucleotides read TGTGCCAGCATAGAGCAGGCGAGCTCCTACAATGAGCAGTTCTTC. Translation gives CASIEQASSYNEQFF.